This T cell receptor beta chain stems from a study of blood T cell repertoires in COVID-19. The wider study: Sample material is recorded as cDNA or gDNA derived from T cells, B-cell-depleted T cells, or PBMCs.

Per the germline V gene, CDR1 is MDHEN and CDR2 is SYDVKM. Trimming took 6 bases from V and 6 from J; bases not matched to a gene: 7. The CDR3 length is 14 residues. Living in under 30 US areas, the participants were between roughly 18 and 95 years of age. Methods used by the authors: Amplification from reference gene primers served as the basis for estimated nucleated cell counts. TCRdb's table, derived via immunoSEQ multiplex PCR, lists solely in-frame clones and lacks some. V, J and clone size derive from that table, while D and trimming were established from the DNA sequence. The repertoire holds fewer than 350,000 clones, roughly 88% seen once, with 2.3% in the top ten.

V usage is TRBV28 and J usage is TRBJ2-7, with 11 bases fitting TRBD1. The TCR comes from a woman aged 40 to 50 with acute COVID-19. The sample comprised PBMCs or T cells enriched from blood (not recorded which). CDR3 sequence (DNA): TGTGCCAGCAGCCCACCGGACAGGGGGCGCGAGCAGTACTTC. Protein: CASSPPDRGREQYF.